This passage covers 11 T cell receptor beta chains from one sample sequenced in a study of cytomegalovirus exposure and HLA in healthy donors. Use of 60 Vbeta and 13 Jbeta primers characterized the PCR. Here immunoSEQ multiplex PCR was the method, and the copy in TCRdb shows in-frame clones only, minus some. Of 90,000 or so clones listed, about 67% are singletons. Specimen: PBMCs. The receptors were sampled from a young woman in good health and CMV-seropositive.

The J gene is TRBJ2-1, the V gene TRBV27; 10 bases fit TRBD2. Germline values: CDR1 MNHEY, CDR2 SMNVEV (reference sequence). This CDR3 contains 14 residues. V dropped 4 bases and J dropped 9; count of bases not matched to a gene: 6. The DNA for the CDR3 is TGTGCCAGCAGTTATCGAGCGGGAGGGGGTGAGCAGTTCTTC. Its protein product is CASSYRAGGGEQFF.

This clone showed up just once. The chain employs TRBV4-3 and TRBJ2-1; D gene unclear. V was shortened by 4 bases and J by 6 bases, with 4 bases between the two germline ends. The CDR3 is made up of 11 amino acids. Germline CDR1 and CDR2: LGHNA and YSLEER. For the CDR3, the DNA is TGCGCCAGCAGCCTCGGCAATGAGCAGTTCTTC. Translating gives CASSLGNEQFF.

The chain recombines TRBV6-5 with TRBJ1-2; possibly TRBD1 for D (5 bases). The V and J ends lost 7 bases and 3 bases respectively, with 12 bases between them. This CDR3 is built from 13 residues. Germline values: CDR1 MNHEY, CDR2 SVGAGI. In nucleotides, the CDR3 is TGTGCCAGCATTGACAGACTCGACTATGGCTACACCTTC. Translation: CASIDRLDYGYTF.

The chain employs TRBV14 and TRBJ1-1; maybe TRBD1 (5 bases). The CDR3 is 14 residues long. Looked up from germline, CDR1 is SGHDN and CDR2 is FVKESK. Trimming shortened V by 6 bases and J by 7 bases, and 18 bases separated the two germline ends. In DNA, the CDR3 is TGTGCCAGCAGAGCGCGGGGGGATCGCGGTGAAGCTTTCTTT. It translates to CASRARGDRGEAFF.

The chain joins TRBV5-1 to TRBJ2-7; tentatively, D is TRBD2 (6 bases). The CDR3 runs 15 residues. Trimming removed 0 bases from V and 2 bases from J, with 12 bases in between. Germline V gives CDR1 SGHRS, CDR2 YFSETQ. CDR3 DNA sequence: TGCGCCAGCAGCTTGGACTCCGGGAGCCCCTACGAGCAGTACTTC. This gives the protein CASSLDSGSPYEQYF.

This chain links TRBV4-3 with TRBJ1-2, with 9 nucleotides matching TRBD1. V was clipped by 0 bases and J by 3 bases; unmatched bases: 2. This CDR3 is built from 15 residues. Germline assignment: CDR1 LGHNA and CDR2 YSLEER. CDR3 in amino acids: CASSQEQGADYGYTF. CDR3 DNA: TGCGCCAGCAGCCAAGAACAGGGGGCGGACTATGGCTACACCTTC.

There are a few counts of this clone. This chain joins TRBV2 and TRBJ2-1; TRBD2 agrees at 15 bases. CDR1 is SNHLY and CDR2 is FYNNEI in the germline V gene. The CDR3 runs to 16 residues. The V gene end was trimmed by 5 bases and the J gene end by 5 bases; junction bases not matched to a gene: 4. CDR3 nucleotide sequence: TGTGCCAGCAGTCGGACTAGCGGGGGGGCCCACAATGAGCAGTTCTTC. Translating it yields CASSRTSGGAHNEQFF.

The rearrangement uses TRBV6-9 and TRBJ1-5; no clear D. The germline CDR1 and CDR2 sequences are MNHGY and SVAAGI. Trimming stripped 2 bases from V and 1 base from J, with 6 bases between. The CDR3 consists of 14 residues. The CDR3 here is CASSYMASNQPQHF. CDR3 in DNA: TGTGCCAGCAGTTATATGGCAAGCAATCAGCCCCAGCATTTT.

The chain has TRBV25-1 and TRBJ2-1; TRBD2 matches 11 bases. Trimming cost V 9 bases and J 4 bases; bases outside gene matches: 5. This CDR3 spans 14 amino acids. Germline values: CDR1 MGHDK, CDR2 SYGVNS. CDR3 sequence reads: CASLTSGIYNEQFF. CDR3 DNA sequence: TGTGCCAGTTTGACTAGCGGGATATACAATGAGCAGTTCTTC.

The rearrangement joins TRBV14 to TRBJ2-3, with D hard to call. The CDR3 consists of 13 residues. V was clipped by 0 bases and J by 9 bases, with 10 bases between them. Germline CDR1 reads SGHDN; CDR2 reads FVKESK. CDR3 nucleotide sequence: TGTGCCAGCAGCCAAGACGGCGGTGGCACGCAGTATTTT. Its protein product is CASSQDGGGTQYF. Full variable domain (rest looked up from reference TRBV14 and TRBJ2-3): EAGVTQFPSHSVIEKGQTVTLRCDPISGHDNLYWYRRVMGKEIKFLLHFVKESKQDESGMPNNRFLAERTGGTYSTLKVQPAELEDSGVYFCASSQDGGGTQYFGPGTRLTVL.

This clone has just a few counts. The chain links TRBV9 to TRBJ2-3, with TRBD1 identical over 7 bases. The CDR3 runs to 16 residues. The ends lost 0 bases at V and 3 bases at J; junction bases unmatched: 7. Per germline, CDR1 SGDLS and CDR2 YYNGEE. CDR3 amino acids: CASSVAVTGSTDTQYF. In nucleotides, the CDR3 is TGTGCCAGCAGCGTAGCTGTGACAGGGAGTACAGATACGCAGTATTTT. Together with reference TRBV9 and TRBJ2-3, the CDR3 gives the full variable domain: DSGVTQTPKHLITATGQRVTLRCSPRSGDLSVYWYQQSLDQGLQFLIQYYNGEERAKGNILERFSAQQFPDLHSELNLSSLELGDSALYFCASSVAVTGSTDTQYFGPGTRLTVL.